The 18 T cell receptor beta chains given below trace back to one sample, sequenced in a study of blood T cell repertoires in COVID-19. Assay: immunoSEQ multiplex PCR; the TCRdb copy retains only in-frame clones and omits some. The sample records 50,000 to 65,000 clones, just over 70% being singletons. The sequenced sample was PBMCs or T cells enriched from blood (not recorded which). The receptor source for this set is an older woman who had been exposed to COVID-19.

The chain recombines TRBV6-5 with TRBJ2-7; 8 nucleotides agree with TRBD1. Trimming removed 7 bases from V and 3 bases from J; junction bases left unmatched: 8. This CDR3 contains 14 residues. Germline assignment: CDR1 MNHEY and CDR2 SVGAGI. The DNA for the CDR3 is TGTGCCAGCAACCCCAGGGGGCCCCTCTACGAGCAGTACTTC. This sequence encodes CASNPRGPLYEQYF.

The rearrangement uses TRBV21-1 and TRBJ1-2; the D segment call TRBD1 is taken from the table without a DNA check. TRBV21-1 is flagged as a pseudogene. This CDR3 is built from 16 residues. CDR3 residues: CASSKITGVSNYGYTF. The CDR3 nucleotides are TGTGCCAGCAGCAAAATTACAGGGGTCTCTAACTATGGCTACACCTTC.

This clone has more than one count but fewer than ten. The chain uses TRBV30 and TRBJ2-2, with TRBD1 identical over 10 bases. Germline-derived CDR1 and CDR2 are GTSNPN and SVGIG (reference sequence). The CDR3 loop spans 14 amino acids. With 0 bases clipped from V and 7 bases from J, the junction kept 2 bases outside the gene matches. The CDR3 sequence is CAWSVRTGGGELFF. In nucleotides, the CDR3 is TGTGCCTGGAGTGTCCGGACAGGGGGCGGGGAGCTGTTTTTT.

The chain employs TRBV7-2 and TRBJ2-5; 8 positions agree with TRBD1. J lost 4 bases, V lost 0 bases, and 4 bases had no gene match. Germline CDR1 and CDR2: SGHTA and FQGNSA. The CDR3 extends over 15 amino acids. In DNA form, the CDR3 reads TGTGCCAGCAGCTTAGCTACAGGGGGGAGAGAGACCCAGTACTTC. This codes for CASSLATGGRETQYF. The whole variable domain, remainder taken from reference TRBV7-2 and TRBJ2-5, is GAGVSQSPSNKVTEKGKDVELRCDPISGHTALYWYRQSLGQGLEFLIYFQGNSAPDKSGLPSDRFSAERTGGSVSTLTIQRTQQEDSAVYLCASSLATGGRETQYFGPGTRLLVL.

The rearrangement uses TRBV4-3 and TRBJ2-5, with 7 bases fitting TRBD2. Looked up from germline, CDR1 is LGHNA and CDR2 is YSLEER. Unmatched junction bases numbered 10, after V lost 4 bases and J lost 5 bases. CDR3 length: 15 residues. This CDR3 is CASSPRGGVGETQYF. DNA of the CDR3: TGCGCCAGCAGCCCCCGGGGAGGGGTAGGGGAGACCCAGTACTTC.

This rearrangement joins TRBV11-3 to TRBJ2-3, with a tentative D call TRBD2 (7 bases). CDR3 length: 15 residues. The V gene lost 3 bases and the J gene lost 6 bases, with 16 bases spanning the gap. Germline V gene sequence: CDR1 SGHNT, CDR2 YENEEA. CDR3 DNA sequence: TGTGCCAGCAGCTTTGGGGGGGCCGGGGTGGATACGCAGTATTTT. Residues: CASSFGGAGVDTQYF. The full variable domain, with the rest looked up from reference TRBV11-3 and TRBJ2-3, is EAGVVQSPRYKIIEKKQPVAFWCNPISGHNTLYWYLQNLGQGPELLIRYENEEAVDDSQLPKDRFSAERLKGVDSTLKIQPAELGDSAVYLCASSFGGAGVDTQYFGPGTRLTVL.

The genes are TRBV18 and TRBJ1-3; D not resolved. This CDR3 contains 12 residues. Looked up from germline, CDR1 is KGHSH and CDR2 is LQKENI. Trimming took 1 base from V and 8 from J, leaving 6 bases between them. The CDR3 DNA is TGTGCCAGCTCACCACGATCAGACACCATATATTTT. This encodes CASSPRSDTIYF.

This sequence joins TRBV6-6 and TRBJ1-5; possibly TRBD1 for D (6 bases). Trimming cost V 5 bases and J 4 bases, with 12 bases left between them. CDR3 size: 14 residues. The germline CDR1 and CDR2 sequences are MNHNY and SVGAGI (reference sequence). The CDR3 coding sequence is TGTGCCAGCAGTACCGGGACACCTAATCAGCCCCAGCATTTT. Its protein product is CASSTGTPNQPQHF.

This clone was observed many times. Here the CDR3 DNA reads TGTGCCAGTAGTATAGGATCAGGAAATAGCAATCAGCCCCAGCATTTT. Translating gives CASSIGSGNSNQPQHF. The chain joins TRBV19 to TRBJ1-5, with D uncertain. The CDR3 length is 16 residues. Germline values: CDR1 LNHDA, CDR2 SQIVND (reference sequence). Trimming removed 1 base at V and 0 bases at J, with 10 bases between.

This clone appeared a few times. The V gene is TRBV19, the J gene TRBJ2-1; 15 positions agree with TRBD2. Germline loops: CDR1 LNHDA, CDR2 SQIVND (reference sequence). The CDR3 covers 18 residues. V shed 10 bases, J shed 3 bases, and the junction held 13 bases outside the gene matches. The CDR3 DNA reads TGTGCCAATTCGAAAGGACTAGCGGGGGGGAATTTCTACAATGAGCAGTTCTTC. This sequence encodes CANSKGLAGGNFYNEQFF.

The CDR3 region is CASSFSGGRVDTQYF. The CDR3 region has the DNA TGTGCCAGCAGCTTTAGCGGGGGGCGGGTAGATACGCAGTATTTT. The chain combines TRBV9 with TRBJ2-3; TRBD2 matches 10 bases. V lost 4 bases, J lost 5 bases, and 7 bases stayed unmatched. Germline V CDR1 and CDR2: SGDLS, YYNGEE. This CDR3 is 15 amino acids long.

The chain is built from TRBV28 and TRBJ2-1; 7 bases are shared with TRBD1. J gave up 5 bases and V 4 bases, and 5 bases lay outside the gene matches. This CDR3 is 14 amino acids long. The V gene's germline CDR1 is MDHEN and CDR2 SYDVKM. The CDR3 spells CASSSPDRDNEQFF. The CDR3 DNA reads as TGTGCCAGCAGTTCCCCCGACAGGGACAATGAGCAGTTCTTC.

This chain connects TRBV9 to TRBJ2-7; 14 bases fit TRBD2. The CDR3 runs to 15 residues. Germline CDR1 reads SGDLS; CDR2 reads YYNGEE. V trimming: 3 bases; J trimming: 9 bases; junction bases outside the gene matches: 8. In DNA form, the CDR3 reads TGTGCCAGCAGCGCCGGGACTAGCGGGAGTGGCGCGCAGTACTTC. Protein sequence: CASSAGTSGSGAQYF.

The genes are TRBV28 and TRBJ1-4; 8 bases map to TRBD1. Losses at the gene ends were 2 bases for V and 8 bases for J; bases not matched to a gene: 4. Per the germline V gene, CDR1 is MDHEN and CDR2 is SYDVKM. The CDR3 length is 14 residues. The CDR3 spells CASSLGTGGEKLFF. The CDR3 DNA follows: TGTGCCAGCAGTTTAGGCACAGGGGGGGAAAAACTGTTTTTT. The full variable domain, its missing parts supplied by reference TRBV28 and TRBJ1-4, is DVKVTQSSRYLVKRTGEKVFLECVQDMDHENMFWYRQDPGLGLRLIYFSYDVKMKEKGDIPEGYSVSREKKERFSLILESASTNQTSMYLCASSLGTGGEKLFFGSGTQLSVL.

The V gene is TRBV9, the J gene TRBJ1-1; weak D call: TRBD1 (5 bases). V was shortened by 2 bases and J by 1 base, with 15 bases between the two germline ends. CDR1 is SGDLS and CDR2 is YYNGEE in the germline V gene. The CDR3 covers 16 residues. The CDR3 coding sequence is TGTGCCAGCAGCGTCGACCCTGGGGCCCGGAACACTGAAGCTTTCTTT. Its translation is CASSVDPGARNTEAFF.

The V gene is TRBV6-4, the J gene TRBJ1-5; D is ambiguous. Per the germline V gene, CDR1 is MRHNA and CDR2 is SNTAGT. Trimming left V 0 bases short and J 9 bases short, with 6 bases between. The CDR3 covers 12 residues. The CDR3 loop reads CASSDSTGPQHF. The CDR3 region has the DNA TGTGCCAGCAGTGACTCCACGGGGCCCCAGCATTTT.

The V and J genes are TRBV28 and TRBJ2-5, with D possibly TRBD1 on 6 matching bases. Germline CDR1 and CDR2: MDHEN and SYDVKM. The CDR3 is 14 amino acids. Between the trimmed V and J ends, which lost 3 bases and 8 bases, there was a span of 16 bases. The CDR3 DNA is TGTGCCAGCAGTTTCGCACAGCGAGGGGGAACCCAGTACTTC. This sequence encodes CASSFAQRGGTQYF.

This clone occurred once. The rearrangement links TRBV2 to TRBJ1-6; possible D gene TRBD1, 5 bases. The CDR3 sequence is 14 residues long. V lost 5 bases to trimming and J lost 10 bases, with 15 bases between them. The germline CDR1 and CDR2 sequences are SNHLY and FYNNEI. CDR3 amino acids: CASSPGGGRSPLHF. The CDR3 DNA reads as TGTGCCAGCAGTCCCGGGGGAGGTCGCTCACCCCTCCACTTT.